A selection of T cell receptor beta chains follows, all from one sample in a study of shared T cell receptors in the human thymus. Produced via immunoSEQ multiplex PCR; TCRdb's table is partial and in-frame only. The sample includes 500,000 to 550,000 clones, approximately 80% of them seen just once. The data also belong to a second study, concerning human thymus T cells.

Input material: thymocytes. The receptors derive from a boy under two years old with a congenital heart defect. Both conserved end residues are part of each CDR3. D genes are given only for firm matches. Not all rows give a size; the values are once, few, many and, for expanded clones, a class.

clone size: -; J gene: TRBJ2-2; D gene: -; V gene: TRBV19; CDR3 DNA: TGTGCCAGTAGTATTGGCCCTCTTCCCGGGGAGCTGTTTTTT; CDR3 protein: CASSIGPLPGELFF
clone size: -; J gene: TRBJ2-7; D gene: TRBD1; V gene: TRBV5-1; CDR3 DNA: TGCGGCTACCCCCTTACCGGGACAGGGGGAACCTACGAGCAGTACTTC; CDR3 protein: CGYPLTGTGGTYEQYF
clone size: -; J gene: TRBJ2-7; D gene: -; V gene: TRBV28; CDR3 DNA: TGTGCCAGCACTCCCTCCAGGGTAGTGGGGACAACAATGATCTACGAGCAGTACTTC; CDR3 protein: CASTPSRVVGTTMIYEQYF
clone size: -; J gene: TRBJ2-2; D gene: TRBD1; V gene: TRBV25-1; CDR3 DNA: TGTGCCAGCAGTGAGCTCCGGGACAGGGGCCGAACCGGGGAGCTGTTTTTT; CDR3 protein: CASSELRDRGRTGELFF
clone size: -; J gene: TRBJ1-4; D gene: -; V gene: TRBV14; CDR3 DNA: TGTGCCAGCAGCCCTGACGCGGGCCTGCGTAATGAAAAACTGTTTTTT; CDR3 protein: CASSPDAGLRNEKLFF
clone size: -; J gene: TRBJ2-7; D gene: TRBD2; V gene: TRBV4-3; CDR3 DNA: TGCGCCAGCAGCCACCTAAGGATAGCGGGAGGGCTATACGAGCAGTACTTC; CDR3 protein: CASSHLRIAGGLYEQYF
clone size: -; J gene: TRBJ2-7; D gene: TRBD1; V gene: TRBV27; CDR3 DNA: TGTGCCAGCAGTCCACGGACAGGGAACGAGCAGTACTTC; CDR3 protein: CASSPRTGNEQYF
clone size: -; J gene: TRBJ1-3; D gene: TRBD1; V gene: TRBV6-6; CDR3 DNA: TGTGCCAGCCTGGGACAGGGCAACACCATATATTTT; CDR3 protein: CASLGQGNTIYF
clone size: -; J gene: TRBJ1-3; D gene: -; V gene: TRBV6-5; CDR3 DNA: TGTGCCAGCAGTTCCAGAGACACTGGAAACACCATATATTTT; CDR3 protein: CASSSRDTGNTIYF
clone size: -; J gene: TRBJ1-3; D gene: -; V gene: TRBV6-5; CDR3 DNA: TGTGCCAGCAAAGGGAGCGTCTCTGGAAACACCATATATTTT; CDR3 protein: CASKGSVSGNTIYF
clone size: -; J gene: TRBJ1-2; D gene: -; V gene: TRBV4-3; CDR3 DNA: TGCGCCAGCAGCCAAGGGGTTTGGGGAGATTATGGCTACACCTTC; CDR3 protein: CASSQGVWGDYGYTF
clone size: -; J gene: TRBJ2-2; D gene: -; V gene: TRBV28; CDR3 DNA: TGTGCCAGCCGCATTCCGACCCCTACTCGGGGATCCACCGGGGAGCTGTTTTTT; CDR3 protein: CASRIPTPTRGSTGELFF
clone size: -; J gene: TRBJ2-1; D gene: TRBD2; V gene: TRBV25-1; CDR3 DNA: TGTGCCAGCAGTGGGACTAGGCTATTATACAATGAGCAGTTCTTC; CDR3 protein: CASSGTRLLYNEQFF
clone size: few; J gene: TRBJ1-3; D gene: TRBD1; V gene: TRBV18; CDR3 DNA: TGTGCCAGCTCACCAGGGACAGGGGGCTCTGGAAACACCATATATTTT; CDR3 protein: CASSPGTGGSGNTIYF
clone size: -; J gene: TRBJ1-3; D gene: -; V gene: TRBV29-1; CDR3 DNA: TGCGGCCACCATCTGGAGGGTAACTTAGACTCTGGAAACACCATATATTTT; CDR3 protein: CGHHLEGNLDSGNTIYF
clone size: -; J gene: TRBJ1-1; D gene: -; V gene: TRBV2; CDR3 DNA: TGTGCCAGCAGTTCTGAGGGAAACGGTCCTGAAGCTTTCTTT; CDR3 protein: CASSSEGNGPEAFF
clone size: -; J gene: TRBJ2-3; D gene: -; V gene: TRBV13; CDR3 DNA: TGTGCCAGCAGCTTAGGCCTTCCACCGGTGGATACGCAGTATTTT; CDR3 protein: CASSLGLPPVDTQYF
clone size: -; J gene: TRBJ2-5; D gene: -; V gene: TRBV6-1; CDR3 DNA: TGTGCCAGCAGTGAACCCACACAGTCCCAAGAGACCCAGTACTTC; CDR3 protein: CASSEPTQSQETQYF
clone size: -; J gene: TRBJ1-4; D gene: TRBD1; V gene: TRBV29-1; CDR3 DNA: TGCAGCGTACGCACCCCCGGACAGGGACTGAAACTGTTTTTT; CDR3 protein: CSVRTPGQGLKLFF
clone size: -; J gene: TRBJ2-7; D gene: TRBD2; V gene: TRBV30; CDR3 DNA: TGTGCCTGGAGTGTAGGGACTAGCGGGAGCTCCTACGAGCAGTACTTC; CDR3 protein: CAWSVGTSGSSYEQYF
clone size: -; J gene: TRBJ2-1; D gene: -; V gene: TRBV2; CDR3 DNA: TGTGCCAGCAGTGAAAGGCGGGAAGTATACAATGAGCAGTTCTTC; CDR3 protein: CASSERREVYNEQFF
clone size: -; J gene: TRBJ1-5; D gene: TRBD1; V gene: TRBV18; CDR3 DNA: TGTGCCAGCTCACGCGACAGGGGAAATCAGCCCCAGCATTTT; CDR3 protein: CASSRDRGNQPQHF
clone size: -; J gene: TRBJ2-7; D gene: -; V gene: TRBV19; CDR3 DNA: TGTGCCAGTAGTATCCCCCCCCTGAGCCCTTCCTACGAGCAGTACTTC; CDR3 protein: CASSIPPLSPSYEQYF
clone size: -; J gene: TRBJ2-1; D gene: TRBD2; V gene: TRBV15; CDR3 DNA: TGTGCCACCAGCACCCCTACTAGCGGGAGGGCCAACAATGAGCAGTTCTTC; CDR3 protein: CATSTPTSGRANNEQFF
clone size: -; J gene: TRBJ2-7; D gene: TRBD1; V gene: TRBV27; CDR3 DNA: TGTGCCAGCAGCCTTGGGCAGGGGGCCAGGGAGCAGTACTTC; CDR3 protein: CASSLGQGAREQYF
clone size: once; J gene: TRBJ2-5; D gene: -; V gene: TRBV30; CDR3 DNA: TGTGCCTGGAGTGTCTCCCGGCAAGAGACCCAGTACTTC; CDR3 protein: CAWSVSRQETQYF
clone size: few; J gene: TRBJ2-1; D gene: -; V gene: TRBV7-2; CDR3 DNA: TGTGCCAGCAGCTTAAGGGAGAGCCATGAGCAGTTCTTC; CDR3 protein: CASSLRESHEQFF
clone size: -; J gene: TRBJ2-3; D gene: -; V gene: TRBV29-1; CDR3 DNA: TGCAGCGTTGAAGATGCCCCACAGGGACCATTCACAGATACGCAGTATTTT; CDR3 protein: CSVEDAPQGPFTDTQYF
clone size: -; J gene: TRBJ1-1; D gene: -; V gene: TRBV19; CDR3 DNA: TGTGCCAGTAGTACCCAGTCGGACAACCGGGCGAACACTGAAGCTTTCTTT; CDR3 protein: CASSTQSDNRANTEAFF
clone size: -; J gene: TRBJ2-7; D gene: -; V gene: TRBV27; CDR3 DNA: TGTGCCAGCAGTCCTTACAGGGTCCCCTACGAGCAGTACTTC; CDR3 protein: CASSPYRVPYEQYF
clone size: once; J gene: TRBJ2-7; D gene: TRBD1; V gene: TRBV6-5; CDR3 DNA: TGTGCCAGCAGTTACTCGATGCGGACAGGGAAATACGAGCAGTACTTC; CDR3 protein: CASSYSMRTGKYEQYF
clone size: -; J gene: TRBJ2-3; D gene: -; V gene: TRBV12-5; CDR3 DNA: TGTGCTAGTGCCCGGCGAGAGGGAGGCCTAGCTCATAGCACAGATACGCAGTATTTT; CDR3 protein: CASARREGGLAHSTDTQYF
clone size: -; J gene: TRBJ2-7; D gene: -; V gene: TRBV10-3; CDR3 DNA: TGTGCCATCAGGGGCACGAGCTCCTACGAGCAGTACTTC; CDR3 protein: CAIRGTSSYEQYF
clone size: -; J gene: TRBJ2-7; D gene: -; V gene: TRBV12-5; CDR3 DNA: TGTGCTAGTTCTCCTAGGGGGAATTACGAGCAGTACTTC; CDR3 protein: CASSPRGNYEQYF
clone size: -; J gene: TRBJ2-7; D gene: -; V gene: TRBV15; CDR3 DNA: TGTGCCACCAGCGGGGCCTTCGGCGGGATCGGCTCCTACGAGCAGTACTTC; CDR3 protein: CATSGAFGGIGSYEQYF
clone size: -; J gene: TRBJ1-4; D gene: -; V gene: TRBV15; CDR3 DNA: TGTGCCACCAGCAGAGACGGGGGGCGCTGGGCCCCTAATGAAAAACTGTTTTTT; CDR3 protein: CATSRDGGRWAPNEKLFF
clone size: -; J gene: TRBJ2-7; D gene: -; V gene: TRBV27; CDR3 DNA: TGTGCCAGCAGTCCCCTAGAATTGCAGTACGAGCAGTACTTC; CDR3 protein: CASSPLELQYEQYF
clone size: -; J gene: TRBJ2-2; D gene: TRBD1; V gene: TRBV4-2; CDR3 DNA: TGTGCCAGCAGCCGAGACAGGGGGCCCAGCGGGAAGGACGGGGAGCTGTTTTTT; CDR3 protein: CASSRDRGPSGKDGELFF
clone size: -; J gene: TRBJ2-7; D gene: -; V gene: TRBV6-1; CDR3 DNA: TGTGCCAGCACCGTTGACGGAGGAACCTACGAGCAGTACTTC; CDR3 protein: CASTVDGGTYEQYF
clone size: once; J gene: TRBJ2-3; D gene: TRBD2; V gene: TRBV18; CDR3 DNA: TGTGCCAGCTCACTAGGGACTAGCGGGATTAGCACAGATACGCAGTATTTT; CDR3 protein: CASSLGTSGISTDTQYF
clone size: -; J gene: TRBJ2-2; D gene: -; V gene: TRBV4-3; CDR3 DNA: TGCGCCAGCAGCCAAGATAGGAGGGTCCAGGGCGGGGAGCTGTTTTTT; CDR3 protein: CASSQDRRVQGGELFF
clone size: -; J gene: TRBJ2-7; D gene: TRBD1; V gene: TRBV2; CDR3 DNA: TGTGCCAGCGCGACAGGGAACTCCTACGAGCAGTACTTC; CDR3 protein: CASATGNSYEQYF
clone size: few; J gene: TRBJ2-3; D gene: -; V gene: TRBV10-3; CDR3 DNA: TGTGCCATCAGTGAGTCTCGCGGGAGCACAGATACGCAGTATTTT; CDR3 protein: CAISESRGSTDTQYF
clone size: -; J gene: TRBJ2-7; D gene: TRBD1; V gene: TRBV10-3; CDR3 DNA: TGTGCCATCAGTGGACAGGGGGCGGGCGAGCAGTACTTC; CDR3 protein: CAISGQGAGEQYF
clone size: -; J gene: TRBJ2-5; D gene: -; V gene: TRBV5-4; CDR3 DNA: TGTGCCAGCAGCTTGAACGTCCCAGGGATGGTTAGGGAGACCCAGTACTTC; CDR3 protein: CASSLNVPGMVRETQYF